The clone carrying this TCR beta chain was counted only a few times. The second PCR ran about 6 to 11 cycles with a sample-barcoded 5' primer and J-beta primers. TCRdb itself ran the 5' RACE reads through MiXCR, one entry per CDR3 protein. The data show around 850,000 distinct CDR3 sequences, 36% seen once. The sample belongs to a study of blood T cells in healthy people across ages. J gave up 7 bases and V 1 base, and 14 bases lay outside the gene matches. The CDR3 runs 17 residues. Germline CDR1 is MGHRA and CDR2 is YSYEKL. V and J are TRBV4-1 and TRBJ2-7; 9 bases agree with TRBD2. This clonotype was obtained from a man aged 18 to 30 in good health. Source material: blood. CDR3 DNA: TGCGCCAGCAGCCAAGGGAGAGCGGGGGGTTACTACAATGAGCAGTACTTC. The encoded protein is CASSQGRAGGYYNEQYF.